The 20 T cell receptor beta chains below all came from one sample that was sequenced in a study of T cell repertoires in cytomegalovirus infection. TCRdb fed the reads into MiXCR, producing one record per CDR3 protein. The repertoire consists of about 740,000 distinct CDR3 sequences, with roughly a third occurring once and the leading ten covering 2.5% to 3.5%. Sequenced: PBMCs. These receptors were taken from a human donor in good health (CMV status not recorded). Some clones in this sample may be carry-over from other donors' samples.

The table lists this clonotype with a few counts. The V and J genes are TRBV6-4 and TRBJ1-4; no clear D. Germline CDR1 reads MRHNA; CDR2 reads SNTAGT. This CDR3 is 18 amino acids long. V was clipped by 6 bases and J by 6 bases, with 26 bases between them. Here the CDR3 reads CASRRARSPRVIYEKLFF. The CDR3 DNA sequence: TGTGCCAGCAGGAGGGCCCGATCCCCCCGAGTGATTTATGAAAAACTGTTTTTT.

The chain uses TRBV6-2 or TRBV6-3 and TRBJ1-2; D not resolved. The CDR3 spans 15 residues. V lost 6 bases and J 3 bases, leaving 17 bases between the germline ends. CDR1 and CDR2 from the germline V gene are MNHEY and SVGEGT. CDR3 residues: CASSFGRPADYGYTF. For the CDR3, the DNA is TGTGCCAGCAGCTTTGGACGCCCGGCGGACTATGGCTACACCTTC.

This clonotype was recorded only once. Without the conserved terminal phenylalanine or tryptophan, this CDR3 likely stems from a read error. V and J are TRBV6-1 and TRBJ1-3; 10 nucleotides agree with TRBD1. Trimming cost V 2 bases and J 2 bases; bases outside gene matches: 15. The CDR3 is 20 amino acids. Per the germline V gene, CDR1 is MNHNS and CDR2 is SASEGT. The CDR3, as DNA: TGTGCCAGCAGTGAATACGGGGGACAGGGGCTGGGGATAACTGGAAACACCATATATTGT. Amino acid sequence: CASSEYGGQGLGITGNTIYC.

A few counts support this clonotype. DNA of the CDR3: TGCAGTGCTAGAGAATCCGGGACCTACGAGCAGTACTTC. This translates into CSARESGTYEQYF. The V and J genes are TRBV20-1 and TRBJ2-7; TRBD2 is a possible D gene (5 bases). The germline V and J ends were trimmed by 0 bases and 2 bases, with 8 bases remaining between them. Germline V lookup: CDR1 DFQATT, CDR2 SNEGSKA (reference sequence). This CDR3 contains 13 residues.

This clonotype was observed a few times. CDR3 protein: CASSQDPGQGFQPQHF. The CDR3 nucleotides read TGCGCCAGCAGCCAAGATCCGGGACAGGGGTTTCAGCCCCAGCATTTT. The chain combines TRBV4-1 with TRBJ1-5; 10 positions match TRBD1. V lost 0 bases and J lost 6; bases outside the gene matches: 5. The CDR3 sequence is 16 residues long. Germline V CDR1 and CDR2: MGHRA, YSYEKL.

This rearrangement joins TRBV27 to TRBJ1-6; TRBD1 is a possible D gene (5 bases). CDR1 and CDR2 from the germline V gene are MNHEY and SMNVEV (reference sequence). The ends were cut back, 5 bases at V and 0 bases at J, with 17 bases in the middle. The CDR3 spans 18 residues. CDR3 loop: CASSLSAGPVSYNSPLHF. CDR3 nucleotide sequence: TGTGCCAGCAGTCTGTCGGCGGGGCCTGTCTCCTATAATTCACCCCTCCACTTT.

V gene TRBV7-9 combines with J gene TRBJ1-2, with D tentatively TRBD1 (6 bases). This CDR3 spans 17 amino acids. Trimming removed 5 bases at V and 3 bases at J, with 22 bases between. Germline CDR1 reads SEHNR; CDR2 reads FQNEAQ (reference sequence). CDR3 loop: CASSDRNRGPRYYGYTF. DNA of the CDR3: TGTGCCAGCAGCGACCGGAACCGGGGGCCTCGGTACTATGGCTACACCTTC.

This clonotype appeared many times. The chain employs TRBV12-3 or TRBV12-4 and TRBJ1-1, with TRBD1 as a possible D gene (5 bases). The CDR3 covers 13 residues. V shed 4 bases and J shed 1 base, with 7 bases lying between them. The CDR3 here is CASSWGGNTEAFF. The DNA of the CDR3 is TGTGCCAGCAGTTGGGGCGGGAACACTGAAGCTTTCTTT.

This clonotype has at least ten counts. The chain recombines TRBV6-1 with TRBJ2-3, with 10 bases matching TRBD2. Germline CDR1 is MNHNS and CDR2 is SASEGT. V was clipped by 2 bases and J by 5 bases; unmatched bases: 4. This CDR3 contains 15 residues. The CDR3 spells CASSELAGEVDTQYF. CDR3 nucleotides: TGTGCCAGCAGTGAACTAGCGGGAGAGGTAGATACGCAGTATTTT.

This clonotype was recorded a few times. The chain carries TRBV6-5 and TRBJ2-1, with 7 bases identical to TRBD1. Germline CDR1 reads MNHEY; CDR2 reads SVGAGI. The CDR3 is 13 residues long. Unmatched junction bases numbered 5, after V lost 4 bases and J lost 8 bases. CDR3: CASSLTRGYEQFF. The CDR3 region has the DNA TGTGCCAGCAGTTTAACCAGGGGGTATGAGCAGTTCTTC.

The sample holds many counts of this clonotype. CDR3 amino acids: CASSLGLLEGETQYF. The CDR3 coding sequence is TGTGCCAGCAGCTTAGGGCTCTTAGAGGGAGAGACCCAGTACTTC. The chain links TRBV7-8 to TRBJ2-5; perhaps TRBD2 as D (5 bases). V gave up 1 base and J gave up 4 bases, with 13 bases separating them. The germline V gene encodes CDR1 SGHVS and CDR2 FQNEAQ. This CDR3 spans 15 amino acids.

The chain couples TRBV6-6 to TRBJ1-3; 8 bases line up with TRBD1. CDR1 MNHNY and CDR2 SVGAGI come from the germline V gene (reference sequence). J lost 2 bases, V lost 7 bases, and 10 bases had no gene match. CDR3 length: 16 amino acids. Here the CDR3 reads CASNLGQGRPGNTIYF. The CDR3 coding sequence is TGTGCCAGCAACCTCGGACAGGGCAGGCCTGGAAACACCATATATTTT.

J is TRBJ2-1 and V is TRBV20-1, with 7 bases matching TRBD2. Trimming cost V 3 bases and J 9 bases; bases outside gene matches: 11. From germline, CDR1 is DFQATT and CDR2 SNEGSKA (reference sequence). There are 14 residues in the CDR3. The CDR3 DNA sequence: TGCAGTGCTAGTGTGGGCCTAGCGGTTGGTGAGCAGTTCTTC. Translated: CSASVGLAVGEQFF.

This clonotype was found many times. The gene calls are TRBV7-3 and TRBJ2-1; possibly TRBD1 for D (6 bases). Trimming pared 5 bases from V and 6 bases from J, leaving 17 bases between. The germline V gene encodes CDR1 SGHTA and CDR2 FQGTGA. The CDR3 covers 15 residues. The CDR3 protein is CASSPAGQLSNEQFF. CDR3 nucleotides: TGTGCCAGCAGCCCCGCCGGACAGCTAAGCAATGAGCAGTTCTTC.

This chain uses TRBV29-1 with TRBJ2-2; 8 bases match TRBD2. Germline lookup yields CDR1 SQVTM and CDR2 ANQGSEA. The CDR3 is made up of 18 amino acids. Trimming took 3 bases from V and 4 from J; bases not matched to a gene: 16. CDR3 coding DNA: TGCAGCGTTGATCCCCCTCTCGGGGGGGCCCGGAGCACCGGGGAGCTGTTTTTT. Translating gives CSVDPPLGGARSTGELFF.

This clonotype was seen only a few times. The chain has TRBV4-1 and TRBJ1-3, with 11 bases aligning to TRBD1. CDR3 length equals 21 residues. The trim removed 3 bases at V and 0 bases at J, leaving 16 bases unmatched. Germline V gene data show CDR1 as MGHRA and CDR2 as YSYEKL. CDR3: CASSHYPPGQGDRSSGNTIYF. The CDR3 DNA is TGCGCCAGCAGCCATTATCCTCCGGGACAGGGGGATCGAAGCTCTGGAAACACCATATATTTT.

This clonotype was counted many times. The chain joins TRBV7-6 to TRBJ2-1, with 11 bases lining up with TRBD2. The germline gives CDR1 SGHVS, CDR2 FNYEAQ. The CDR3 totals 17 residues. V dropped 5 bases and J dropped 5; count of bases not matched to a gene: 11. CDR3 nucleotides: TGTGCCAGCAGCCCGGCTAGCGGGGGGCCGGTTGACAATGAGCAGTTCTTC. Its translation: CASSPASGGPVDNEQFF.

The chain employs TRBV20-1 and TRBJ1-2; 7 positions match TRBD1. V lost 1 base to trimming and J lost 10 bases; unmatched junction nucleotides: 6. Germline V CDR1 and CDR2: DFQATT, SNEGSKA (reference sequence). The CDR3 consists of 12 residues. The CDR3 region has the DNA TGCAGTGCTAGAGGTGACAGGGTGGACTACACCTTC. This encodes CSARGDRVDYTF.

This clonotype was recorded at least ten times. V and J are TRBV27 and TRBJ2-1, with D tentatively TRBD1 (5 bases). Germline V gives CDR1 MNHEY, CDR2 SMNVEV (reference sequence). V was trimmed by 2 bases and J by 4 bases, leaving 15 bases between them. This CDR3 contains 16 residues. The chain's CDR3 is CASSLAQGFRYNEQFF. CDR3 in DNA: TGTGCCAGCAGTTTAGCCCAGGGTTTTCGGTACAATGAGCAGTTCTTC.

J is TRBJ2-6 and V is TRBV5-6; D is uncertain. The germline CDR1 and CDR2 sequences are SGHDT and YYEEEE. The CDR3 is 14 amino acids. V lost 4 bases and J lost 6, with 11 bases in between. The CDR3 region is CASSTRSEANVLTF. For the CDR3, the DNA is TGTGCCAGCAGCACCCGATCAGAGGCCAACGTCCTGACTTTC.